The TCR beta chain under discussion was sequenced for a study of Tregs in tolerant kidney transplant recipients. Study-level points and caveats: Validation in larger populations is needed because few patients were studied. Expanding Tregs on activated donor B cells appeared to best identify donor-specific TCRbeta clones.

Comments on this clone: Its antigen is still unknown.

Related graft donors supplied nonmyeloablative bone marrow transplants, and mixed chimerism was transient. Repertoires were generated with immunoSEQ multiplex PCR, while TCRdb's copy carries only in-frame clones and drops some. Found here are tens of thousands of clones, 93% of them singletons; the top ten hold roughly 1.7%. The sample in question was CD4+ T cells from blood (PBMCs), obtained 12 months after the transplant. This receptor was identified in a human patient who received a combined kidney and bone marrow transplant. Certain T cells may be donor cells from the graft.

The CDR3 nucleotides are TGCAGCGTTGAAGACAGGGCGGATACGCAGTATTTT. This encodes CSVEDRADTQYF. The chain carries TRBV29-1 and TRBJ2-3; D might be TRBD1 (5 bases). Between the trimmed V and J ends, which lost 0 bases and 6 bases, there was a span of 7 bases. The length of the CDR3 is 12 residues. CDR1 and CDR2 (germline): SQVTM, ANQGSEA.